This T cell receptor beta chain came from a study of cytomegalovirus exposure and HLA in healthy donors. The PCR was carried out with 60 Vbeta primers and 13 Jbeta primers. The assay was immunoSEQ multiplex PCR, and TCRdb's table has in-frame clones only and misses some. The data hold some 100,000 clones, with around 72% observed a single time. Study conclusions and caveats: The study carried out a later analysis of TCR beta sequences. It associated some 18,000 of them with specific HLA alleles at a false discovery rate of 0.05. The Asian-associated ancestry cluster reportedly had fewer N-insertions than the roughly 720-donor mean in a later analysis.

This clone showed up just once. Its antigen is unknown. Donors consisted of healthy bone marrow donors. Germline CDR1 reads SGHTA; CDR2 reads FQGNSA. CDR3 length: 17 amino acids. The ends lost 5 bases at V and 1 base at J; junction bases unmatched: 11. This chain uses TRBV7-2 with TRBJ2-1, with 7 nucleotides matching TRBD2. This TCR was recovered from a male donor in good health and CMV-seropositive. Sequencing was performed on PBMCs. The CDR3 region is CASSGAGSGSSYNEQFF. CDR3 bases: TGTGCCAGCAGCGGCGCTGGTAGCGGGTCGTCCTACAATGAGCAGTTCTTC.